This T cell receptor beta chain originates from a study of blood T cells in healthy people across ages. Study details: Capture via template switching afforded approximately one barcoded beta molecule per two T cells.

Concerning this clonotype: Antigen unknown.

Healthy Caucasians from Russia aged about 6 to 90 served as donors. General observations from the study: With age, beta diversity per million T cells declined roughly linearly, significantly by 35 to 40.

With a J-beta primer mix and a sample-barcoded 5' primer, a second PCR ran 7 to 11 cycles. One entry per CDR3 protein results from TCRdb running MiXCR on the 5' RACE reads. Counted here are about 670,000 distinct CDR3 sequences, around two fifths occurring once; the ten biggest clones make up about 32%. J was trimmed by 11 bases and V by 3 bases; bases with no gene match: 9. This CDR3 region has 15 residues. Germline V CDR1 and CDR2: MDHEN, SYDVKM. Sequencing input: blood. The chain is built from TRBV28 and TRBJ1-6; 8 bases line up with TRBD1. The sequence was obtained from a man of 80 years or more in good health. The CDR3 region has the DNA TGTGCCAGCAGTTTCACAAGACAGGGGTGGCCACCCCTCCACTTT. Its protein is CASSFTRQGWPPLHF.